One and the same sample provided the 18 T cell receptor beta chains below, sequenced in a study of CD8 T cells in Susac syndrome (dated by TCRdb to the late 2010s). Library preparation was by the immunoSEQ multiplex PCR assay. RNA was extracted with the RNeasy kit and roughly 0.5 to 1 ug was reverse transcribed using random hexamers. Starting from the raw public reads, TCRdb applied fastp trimming at Q25, assembled clones with MiXCR and retained in-frame beta chains. When rows share a CDR3 protein, they turn into one entry using the most common DNA and genes. This sample holds roughly 80,000 distinct CDR3 sequences; approximately 94% were observed only once. The ten largest clones represent 0.26% of the sample. Sequencing was carried out using CD8+ T cells from PBMCs. The receptor set was obtained from a human donor in good health.

This chain joins TRBV20-1 and TRBJ1-2; D gene ambiguous. There are 12 residues in the CDR3. Germline-derived CDR1 and CDR2 are DFQATT and SNEGSKA (reference sequence). V was trimmed by 3 bases and J by 3 bases, leaving 8 bases between them. CDR3 coding DNA: TGCAGTGCTAGTCAACAGTACTATGGCTACACCTTC. This gives the protein CSASQQYYGYTF.

V and J are TRBV14 and TRBJ2-7; D gene unclear. Germline V gene lookup returns CDR1 SGHDN and CDR2 FVKESK. CDR3 length: 14 amino acids. Trimming took 0 bases from V and 2 from J, leaving 8 bases between them. The CDR3 DNA is TGTGCCAGCAGCCAAGAGGCGGCCCCCTACGAGCAGTACGTC. Amino acid sequence: CASSQEAAPYEQYV.

This chain joins TRBV7-9 and TRBJ2-1; D is tentatively TRBD1 or TRBD2 (7 bases each). The CDR3 spans 15 residues. Germline assignment: CDR1 SEHNR and CDR2 FQNEAQ (reference sequence). V lost 5 bases and J lost 10, with 21 bases in between. This CDR3 reads CASSPRQGGVLEQFF. Here the CDR3 DNA reads TGTGCCAGCAGCCCGAGACAGGGAGGGGTGTTGGAGCAGTTCTTC.

The V and J genes are TRBV5-6 and TRBJ1-5; 7 bases agree with TRBD1. Unmatched junction bases numbered 4, after V lost 4 bases and J lost 3 bases. The CDR3 runs to 14 residues. Germline V gene sequence: CDR1 SGHDT, CDR2 YYEEEE. The CDR3 sequence is CASSAGQFNQPQHF. For the CDR3, the DNA is TGTGCCAGCAGCGCGGGACAGTTCAATCAGCCCCAGCATTTT.

V usage is TRBV3-1 and J usage is TRBJ2-2; possible D gene TRBD1, 6 bases. The CDR3 spans 16 residues. The V and J ends lost 4 bases and 2 bases respectively, with 14 bases between them. The germline CDR1 and CDR2 sequences are LGHDT and YNNKEL (reference sequence). Here the CDR3 reads CASSPHRDINTGELFF. The CDR3 bases are TGTGCCAGCAGCCCGCACCGGGACATAAACACCGGGGAGCTGTTTTTT.

This clonotype occurred once. The J gene is TRBJ1-5, the V gene TRBV4-1; D not resolved. The length of the CDR3 is 14 residues. The germline V gene encodes CDR1 MGHRA and CDR2 YSYEKL. The V end lost 2 bases, the J end lost 0 bases, and 5 bases lay between the germline ends. CDR3 sequence (DNA): TGCGCCAGCAGCCAATATAATAGCAATCAGCCCCAGCATTTT. Translation gives CASSQYNSNQPQHF.

This clonotype was seen more than once but under ten times. CDR3 region: CASSRQGNQPQHF. As DNA, the CDR3 is TGTGCCAGCAGTCGACAGGGGAATCAGCCCCAGCATTTT. The chain carries TRBV9 and TRBJ1-5; 8 bases are a match to TRBD1. The ends lost 5 bases at V and 4 bases at J; junction bases unmatched: 2. The CDR3 runs to 13 residues. The germline V gene encodes CDR1 SGDLS and CDR2 YYNGEE. The whole variable domain, filled in from reference TRBV9 and TRBJ1-5, reads DSGVTQTPKHLITATGQRVTLRCSPRSGDLSVYWYQQSLDQGLQFLIQYYNGEERAKGNILERFSAQQFPDLHSELNLSSLELGDSALYFCASSRQGNQPQHFGDGTRLSIL.

This chain joins TRBV27 and TRBJ2-1; 9 bases match TRBD1. CDR3 size: 13 residues. The V gene end was trimmed by 6 bases and the J gene end by 7 bases; junction bases not matched to a gene: 4. Germline CDR1 reads MNHEY; CDR2 reads SMNVEV (reference sequence). CDR3 in DNA: TGTGCCAGCAGACAGGGGGCGTCTAATGAGCAGTTCTTC. It yields the protein CASRQGASNEQFF.

The chain is built from TRBV29-1 and TRBJ1-1; D gene uncertain. Trimming removed 4 bases at V and 6 bases at J, with 12 bases between. Germline V lookup: CDR1 SQVTM, CDR2 ANQGSEA. This CDR3 spans 12 amino acids. For the CDR3, the DNA is TGCAGCGTTGTGGTCAGCCCCGCTGAAGCTTTCTTT. It specifies CSVVVSPAEAFF.

This chain uses TRBV30 with TRBJ2-2; D unclear. CDR1 and CDR2 (germline): GTSNPN, SVGIG (reference sequence). There are 10 residues in the CDR3. The V end was cut by 4 bases, the J end by 8 bases, with 5 bases between. CDR3 DNA: TGTGCCTGGAACCGGGGGGAGCTGTTTTTT. Its translation is CAWNRGELFF. Combining the CDR3 with reference TRBV30 and TRBJ2-2 gives the whole variable domain SQTIHQWPATLVQPVGSPLSLECTVEGTSNPNLYWYRQAAGRGLQLLFYSVGIGQISSEVPQNLSASRPQDRQFILSSKKLLLSDSGFYLCAWNRGELFFGEGSRLTVL.

The CDR3 loop is CASSLKGGTEAFF. The CDR3 nucleotides read TGCGCCAGCAGCTTGAAGGGTGGGACTGAAGCTTTCTTT. The chain combines TRBV5-1 with TRBJ1-1, with D unclear. The CDR3 is 13 residues long. V lost 1 base and J lost 5, with 9 bases in between. CDR1 and CDR2 from the germline V gene are SGHRS and YFSETQ.

This rearrangement joins TRBV27 to TRBJ2-5; D is ambiguous. The germline V gene encodes CDR1 MNHEY and CDR2 SMNVEV (reference sequence). Trimming stripped 0 bases from V and 7 bases from J, with 18 bases between. The CDR3 is 16 amino acids. CDR3 loop: CASSLSPRAPKWTQYF. The CDR3 DNA sequence: TGTGCCAGCAGTTTATCCCCTCGGGCCCCGAAGTGGACCCAGTACTTC.

The chain combines TRBV20-1 with TRBJ2-3, with D possibly being TRBD1 (6 bases). Germline V CDR1 and CDR2: DFQATT, SNEGSKA (reference sequence). Trimming pared 0 bases from V and 5 bases from J, leaving 18 bases between. The CDR3 is 16 amino acids. CDR3 nucleotide sequence: TGCAGTGCTAGAGATTTTTTAGAGGACAGTCGAGATACGCAGTATTTT. Protein product: CSARDFLEDSRDTQYF.

The chain is built from TRBV9 and TRBJ2-7; no definite D call. V dropped 3 bases and J dropped 1 base, with 20 bases sitting between them. The CDR3 is 17 amino acids. Germline assignment: CDR1 SGDLS and CDR2 YYNGEE. The CDR3 reads CASSEAPTSGPSYEQYF. The CDR3 DNA is TGTGCCAGCAGCGAGGCCCCCACCTCCGGGCCGTCCTACGAGCAGTACTTC. The whole variable domain, remainder taken from reference TRBV9 and TRBJ2-7, is DSGVTQTPKHLITATGQRVTLRCSPRSGDLSVYWYQQSLDQGLQFLIQYYNGEERAKGNILERFSAQQFPDLHSELNLSSLELGDSALYFCASSEAPTSGPSYEQYFGPGTRLTVT.

The chain has TRBV9 and TRBJ2-1; 7 bases are a match to TRBD2. Per germline, CDR1 SGDLS and CDR2 YYNGEE. This CDR3 has 14 residues. The V gene end was trimmed by 2 bases and the J gene end by 4 bases; junction bases not matched to a gene: 3. As DNA, the CDR3 is TGTGCCAGCAGCGTTAGCGGGCCTTACAATGAGCAGTTCTTC. This encodes CASSVSGPYNEQFF.

The chain links TRBV15 to TRBJ2-7, with unresolved D. This CDR3 comprises 13 residues. Germline V lookup: CDR1 LNHNV, CDR2 YYDKDF (reference sequence). V was clipped by 5 bases and J by 1 base, with 9 bases between them. The CDR3, as DNA: TGTGCCACCAGCCCAGAGCCGTCCTACGAGCAGTACTTC. Its translation is CATSPEPSYEQYF.

This chain connects TRBV4-1 to TRBJ2-7; unclear D gene. The CDR3 covers 13 residues. V was trimmed by 0 bases and J by 0 bases, leaving 3 bases between them. Per the germline V gene, CDR1 is MGHRA and CDR2 is YSYEKL. The CDR3 region is CASSQDFSYEQYF. The CDR3 region has the DNA TGCGCCAGCAGCCAAGATTTCTCCTACGAGCAGTACTTC.

J is TRBJ2-7 and V is TRBV28; D remains unclear. The CDR3 is 14 residues long. CDR1 MDHEN and CDR2 SYDVKM come from the germline V gene. Between the trimmed V and J ends, which lost 4 bases and 0 bases, there was a span of 10 bases. The CDR3 sequence is CASSSSWGSYEQYV. CDR3 DNA sequence: TGTGCCAGCAGTTCCAGTTGGGGCTCCTACGAGCAGTACGTC.